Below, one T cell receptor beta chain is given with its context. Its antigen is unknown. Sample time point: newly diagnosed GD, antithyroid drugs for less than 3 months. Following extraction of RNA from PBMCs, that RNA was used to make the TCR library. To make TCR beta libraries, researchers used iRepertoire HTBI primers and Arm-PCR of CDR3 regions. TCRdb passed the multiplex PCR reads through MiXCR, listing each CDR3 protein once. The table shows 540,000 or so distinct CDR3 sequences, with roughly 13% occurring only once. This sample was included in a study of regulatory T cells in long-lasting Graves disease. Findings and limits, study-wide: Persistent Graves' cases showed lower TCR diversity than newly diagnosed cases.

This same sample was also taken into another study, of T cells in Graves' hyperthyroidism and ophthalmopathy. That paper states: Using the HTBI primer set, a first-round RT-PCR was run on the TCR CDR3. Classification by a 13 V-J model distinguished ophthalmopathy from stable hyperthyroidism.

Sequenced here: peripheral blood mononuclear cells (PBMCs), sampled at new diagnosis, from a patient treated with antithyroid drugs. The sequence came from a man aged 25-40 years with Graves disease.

The CDR3 region is CASSLWGSGDPSYEQYF. The DNA of the CDR3 is TGTGCCAGCAGCTTATGGGGATCAGGTGACCCCTCCTACGAGCAGTACTTC. The chain is built from TRBV7-9 and TRBJ2-7; D ambiguous. Trimming removed 2 bases from V and 0 bases from J, with 17 bases in between. In germline, CDR1 is SEHNR, CDR2 FQNEAQ (reference sequence). The CDR3 length is 17 residues.